A selection of T cell receptor beta chains follows, all from one sample in a study of T cell changes during pregnancy in multiple sclerosis. Assay used: immunoSEQ multiplex PCR; TCRdb lists only in-frame clones, some missing. The sample yields just under 85,000 clones, roughly 92% seen once. The starting material was peripheral blood, obtained in the first trimester of pregnancy. These receptors all come from a female donor with multiple sclerosis, enrolled in a pregnancy study. The CDR3 runs from the conserved cysteine through the conserved F or W. A D gene is named only where the DNA matches it firmly. The size entry is marked missing in some rows and otherwise reads once, few, many or a size class.

J: TRBJ2-6; size: .; V: TRBV10-3; D: TRBD2; CDR3: CAIHRDRTSGNSGANVLTF; DNA: TGTGCCATCCACAGGGATCGGACTAGCGGAAACTCTGGGGCCAACGTCCTGACTTTC
J: TRBJ1-1; size: .; V: TRBV15; D: TRBD1; CDR3: CATSRDRGIGEAFF; DNA: TGTGCCACCAGCAGAGACAGGGGGATTGGTGAAGCTTTCTTT
J: TRBJ2-1; size: once; V: TRBV7-2; D: TRBD2; CDR3: CASSLVASGGLNEQFF; DNA: TGTGCCAGCAGCTTAGTAGCTAGCGGGGGGTTGAATGAGCAGTTCTTC
J: TRBJ2-1; size: .; V: TRBV9; D: TRBD2; CDR3: CASSSSGRADEQFF; DNA: TGTGCCAGCAGCTCCTCAGGGAGGGCAGATGAGCAGTTCTTC
J: TRBJ2-7; size: .; V: TRBV27; D: TRBD1; CDR3: CASRRQGAYEQYF; DNA: TGTGCCAGCAGGAGACAGGGGGCTTACGAGCAGTACTTC
J: TRBJ2-3; size: .; V: TRBV5-1; D: TRBD2; CDR3: CASSFLKGGSTDTQYF; DNA: TGCGCCAGCAGCTTCCTGAAGGGAGGGAGCACAGATACGCAGTATTTT
J: TRBJ2-1; size: many; V: TRBV7-2; D: TRBD2; CDR3: CASSLALILAGFNEQFF; DNA: TGTGCCAGCAGCTTAGCGCTGATACTAGCGGGCTTTAATGAGCAGTTCTTC
J: TRBJ2-7; size: .; V: TRBV11-3; D: TRBD2; CDR3: CASSRSGGTYEQYF; DNA: TGTGCCAGCAGCCGGAGCGGGGGGACCTACGAGCAGTACTTC
J: TRBJ2-7; size: .; V: TRBV10-3; D: TRBD2; CDR3: CAISGGGDEQYF; DNA: TGTGCCATCAGTGGGGGGGGTGACGAGCAGTACTTC
J: TRBJ2-7; size: .; V: TRBV6-5; D: TRBD1; CDR3: CASSKQGTYEQYF; DNA: TGTGCCAGCAGTAAACAGGGGACCTACGAGCAGTACTTC
J: TRBJ2-2; size: .; V: TRBV27; D: .; CDR3: CASRQYTGELFF; DNA: TGTGCCAGCAGACAGTACACCGGGGAGCTGTTTTTT
J: TRBJ2-2; size: .; V: TRBV7-6; D: TRBD2; CDR3: CASSLRLAGGSNTGELFF; DNA: TGTGCCAGCAGCCTCAGACTAGCGGGAGGATCGAACACCGGGGAGCTGTTTTTT
J: TRBJ1-2; size: .; V: TRBV19; D: .; CDR3: CASSWTSYGYTF; DNA: TGTGCCAGTAGTTGGACAAGCTATGGCTACACCTTC
J: TRBJ2-5; size: .; V: TRBV5-1; D: .; CDR3: CASSLDPGAETQYF; DNA: TGCGCCAGCAGCTTGGATCCAGGGGCAGAGACCCAGTACTTC
J: TRBJ2-7; size: .; V: TRBV5-1; D: TRBD1; CDR3: CASSFSGTGGSYEQYF; DNA: TGCGCCAGCAGCTTTAGCGGGACAGGGGGTTCCTACGAGCAGTACTTC
J: TRBJ2-1; size: .; V: TRBV2; D: TRBD1; CDR3: CASSGWDRGVGEQFF; DNA: TGTGCCAGCAGTGGGTGGGACAGGGGTGTTGGGGAGCAGTTCTTC
J: TRBJ2-1; size: .; V: TRBV27; D: .; CDR3: CASSLIRLAAINEQFF; DNA: TGTGCCAGCAGTTTAATTAGGCTAGCCGCGATCAATGAGCAGTTCTTC
J: TRBJ1-2; size: once; V: TRBV28; D: TRBD1; CDR3: CASSSTGFYGYTF; DNA: TGTGCCAGCAGTTCGACAGGGTTCTATGGCTACACCTTC
J: TRBJ1-1; size: .; V: TRBV6-4; D: .; CDR3: CASSAKPNTEAFF; DNA: TGTGCCAGCAGCGCTAAACCAAACACTGAAGCTTTCTTT
J: TRBJ2-7; size: .; V: TRBV19; D: TRBD1; CDR3: CASSIPGQGIYEQYF; DNA: TGTGCCAGTAGTATTCCGGGACAGGGAATCTACGAGCAGTACTTC
J: TRBJ1-2; size: .; V: TRBV19; D: .; CDR3: CASSIGAGFGSYGYTF; DNA: TGTGCCAGTAGTATAGGGGCGGGGTTCGGATCGTATGGCTACACCTTC
J: TRBJ1-1; size: .; V: TRBV27; D: .; CDR3: CASSLSAGLNTEAFF; DNA: TGTGCCAGCAGTTTATCTGCCGGTTTGAACACTGAAGCTTTCTTT
J: TRBJ1-1; size: once; V: TRBV6-5; D: .; CDR3: CASSERRSEAFF; DNA: TGTGCCAGCAGTGAAAGGAGGTCTGAAGCTTTCTTT
J: TRBJ2-3; size: .; V: TRBV27; D: TRBD1; CDR3: CASSLKARTGVGSTDTQYF; DNA: TGTGCCAGCAGTTTGAAGGCGAGGACAGGGGTTGGAAGCACAGATACGCAGTATTTT
J: TRBJ1-1; size: .; V: TRBV4-1; D: TRBD1; CDR3: CASSRTGGVTEAFF; DNA: TGCGCCAGCAGCCGGACAGGGGGAGTGACTGAAGCTTTCTTT
J: TRBJ2-5; size: .; V: TRBV5-6; D: .; CDR3: CASSRGGGKTQYF; DNA: TGTGCCAGCAGCCGAGGAGGCGGGAAGACCCAGTACTTC
J: TRBJ2-6; size: .; V: TRBV9; D: .; CDR3: CASSVVGSGANVLTF; DNA: TGTGCCAGCAGCGTAGTCGGGTCTGGGGCCAACGTCCTGACTTTC
J: TRBJ1-1; size: .; V: TRBV7-2; D: TRBD1; CDR3: CASSSWTGPTEAFF; DNA: TGTGCCAGCAGCTCCTGGACAGGGCCCACTGAAGCTTTCTTT
J: TRBJ2-3; size: .; V: TRBV7-3; D: TRBD2; CDR3: CASSRDYTDTQYF; DNA: TGTGCCAGCAGCAGGGACTACACAGATACGCAGTATTTT
J: TRBJ2-2; size: .; V: TRBV7-9; D: TRBD2; CDR3: CASSQTSGNTGELFF; DNA: TGTGCCAGCAGCCAGACTAGCGGGAACACCGGGGAGCTGTTTTTT
J: TRBJ2-5; size: once; V: TRBV11-3; D: TRBD2; CDR3: CASSQGLAGDQETQYF; DNA: TGTGCCAGCAGCCAAGGACTAGCGGGGGATCAAGAGACCCAGTACTTC
J: TRBJ1-5; size: .; V: TRBV2; D: .; CDR3: CASSLSRFSNQPQHF; DNA: TGTGCCAGCAGTTTGAGCAGGTTTAGCAATCAGCCCCAGCATTTT
J: TRBJ2-5; size: .; V: TRBV5-5; D: .; CDR3: CASSRGGSQETQYF; DNA: TGTGCCAGCTCGCGGGGCGGTTCACAAGAGACCCAGTACTTC
J: TRBJ1-5; size: .; V: TRBV19; D: TRBD1; CDR3: CASSDYPRGTGGYQPQHF; DNA: TGTGCCAGTAGTGACTACCCCCGGGGGACAGGGGGTTATCAGCCCCAGCATTTT
J: TRBJ1-2; size: .; V: TRBV9; D: TRBD1; CDR3: CASSEGTGVFYGYTF; DNA: TGTGCCAGCAGCGAGGGGACAGGGGTTTTTTATGGCTACACCTTC
J: TRBJ2-7; size: .; V: TRBV7-8; D: TRBD2; CDR3: CASGGLAGPSYEQYF; DNA: TGTGCCAGCGGGGGCCTAGCGGGACCCTCCTACGAGCAGTACTTC
J: TRBJ1-1; size: .; V: TRBV19; D: .; CDR3: CASSHDRFNTEAFF; DNA: TGTGCCAGTAGCCACGATAGATTTAACACTGAAGCTTTCTTT
J: TRBJ1-2; size: .; V: TRBV19; D: .; CDR3: CASRATGLNYGYTF; DNA: TGTGCCAGTAGGGCGACAGGCCTTAACTATGGCTACACCTTC
J: TRBJ2-1; size: .; V: TRBV9; D: TRBD2; CDR3: CASSGSGGHDEQFF; DNA: TGTGCCAGCAGCGGTAGCGGGGGGCATGATGAGCAGTTCTTC
J: TRBJ2-7; size: once; V: TRBV5-1; D: TRBD1; CDR3: CASSSGTVAYEQYF; DNA: TGCGCCAGCAGCTCCGGGACAGTGGCGTACGAGCAGTACTTC
J: TRBJ1-2; size: .; V: TRBV15; D: .; CDR3: CATSRGRGNYGYTF; DNA: TGTGCCACCAGCCGGGGGAGGGGCAACTATGGCTACACCTTC
J: TRBJ1-6; size: .; V: TRBV4-3; D: TRBD1; CDR3: CASSQEGQGGSPLHF; DNA: TGCGCCAGCAGCCAAGAGGGACAGGGTGGTTCACCCCTCCACTTT
J: TRBJ2-1; size: .; V: TRBV11-1; D: TRBD1; CDR3: CASSARTGTYNEQFF; DNA: TGTGCCAGCAGCGCCCGGACAGGGACCTACAATGAGCAGTTCTTC
J: TRBJ1-1; size: .; V: TRBV11-2; D: .; CDR3: CASSLSGDGGDEAFF; DNA: TGTGCCAGCAGCTTATCGGGGGATGGGGGGGATGAAGCTTTCTTT
J: TRBJ2-1; size: .; V: TRBV18; D: .; CDR3: CASSPQEATYNEQFF; DNA: TGTGCCAGCTCACCACAGGAGGCGACCTACAATGAGCAGTTCTTC